This T cell receptor beta chain is from a study of identical twins. A remark on this clonotype: What it recognizes is unknown.

Study findings and constraints: One should note that invariant MAIT and iNKT cells could partly confound zero-insertion analyses.

TCRdb re-analysed the 5' RACE reads in MiXCR, keeping a single row per CDR3 protein. The sample yields about 470,000 distinct CDR3 sequences, about 24% seen once. CDR1 SGHRS and CDR2 YFSETQ come from the germline V gene. The junction had 8 bases not matched to a gene; V was cut back by 0 bases and J by 0 bases. This CDR3 has 18 amino acids. These sequences were also reported in another study, on T cells expressing NK-cell markers. As reported in that work: The study found dominant NKG2C+ clonotypes at roughly 1.0-7.5% of CD8+ T cells in over 5 donors.

The source of this sequence is a young woman in good health. The sample consisted of CD4+ T cells sorted from blood. The rearrangement links TRBV5-1 to TRBJ2-3; TRBD2 matches at 9 bases. CDR3 in DNA: TGCGCCAGCAGCTTGGGTCTTACTAGCGGGTCTAGCACAGATACGCAGTATTTT. It specifies CASSLGLTSGSSTDTQYF.